Presented here are 20 T cell receptor beta chains from one specimen sequenced in a study of blood T cell repertoires in COVID-19. The method was immunoSEQ multiplex PCR; TCRdb's version includes in-frame clones alone and lacks a portion of them. Of about 220,000 clones in the sample, approximately 83% were seen once. Sample: PBMCs or T cells enriched from blood (not recorded which). The receptor source for this set is a woman between 45 and 65 years old who had been exposed to COVID-19.

The count of this clone is one. J is TRBJ1-2 and V is TRBV4-3; possible D gene TRBD1, 6 bases. V lost 4 bases, J lost 2 bases, and 14 bases lay in between. The CDR3 covers 15 residues. Germline assignment: CDR1 LGHNA and CDR2 YSLEER. The CDR3 coding sequence is TGCGCCAGCAGCCCGGGGGGGGGCAACAACTATGGCTACACCTTC. This sequence encodes CASSPGGGNNYGYTF.

The chain links TRBV2 to TRBJ1-3, with D tentatively TRBD1 (6 bases). CDR1 and CDR2 from the germline V gene are SNHLY and FYNNEI. This CDR3 contains 15 residues. V was trimmed by 7 bases and J by 0 bases, leaving 13 bases between them. In DNA form, the CDR3 reads TGTGCCAGCACTTCGACAGGCACCTCTGGAAACACCATATATTTT. Its protein product is CASTSTGTSGNTIYF.

The J gene is TRBJ2-1, the V gene TRBV29-1, with D possibly TRBD1 on 5 matching bases. The germline V and J ends were trimmed by 7 bases and 0 bases, with 10 bases remaining between them. Germline V gives CDR1 SQVTM, CDR2 ANQGSEA. The CDR3 loop spans 13 amino acids. CDR3 in amino acids: CSAYRFSYNEQFF. The CDR3 DNA reads TGCAGCGCGTACAGGTTCTCCTACAATGAGCAGTTCTTC.

This clone occurred once. V gene TRBV15 combines with J gene TRBJ2-3; perhaps TRBD2 as D (6 bases). This CDR3 is built from 15 residues. Germline V gene lookup returns CDR1 LNHNV and CDR2 YYDKDF (reference sequence). V was shortened by 1 base and J by 0 bases, with 8 bases between the two germline ends. The CDR3 DNA follows: TGTGCCACCAGCAGAGGGGAGGAGAGCACAGATACGCAGTATTTT. Residues: CATSRGEESTDTQYF.

J is TRBJ2-1 and V is TRBV11-2, with TRBD2 matching 8 bases. This CDR3 comprises 15 residues. V lost 4 bases, J lost 0 bases, and 2 bases stayed unmatched. Germline values: CDR1 SGHAT, CDR2 FQNNGV. As DNA, the CDR3 is TGTGCCAGCAGCTCCGGGACTAGCTCCTACAATGAGCAGTTCTTC. This encodes CASSSGTSSYNEQFF.

The genes are TRBV12-5 and TRBJ1-2; TRBD1 agrees at 8 bases. The V gene's germline CDR1 is LGHNT and CDR2 FRNRAP. The trim removed 2 bases at V and 7 bases at J, leaving 9 bases unmatched. CDR3 length: 15 residues. CDR3 in amino acids: CASGLWQDRDGGYTF. In DNA, the CDR3 is TGTGCTAGTGGTTTGTGGCAGGACAGGGATGGTGGCTACACCTTC. The complete variable domain, with remaining parts taken from reference TRBV12-5 and TRBJ1-2, reads DARVTQTPRHKVTEMGQEVTMRCQPILGHNTVFWYRQTMMQGLELLAYFRNRAPLDDSGMPKDRFSAEMPDATLATLKIQPSEPRDSAVYFCASGLWQDRDGGYTFGSGTRLTVV.

This chain links TRBV4-2 with TRBJ1-1; 9 nucleotides match TRBD1. This CDR3 comprises 16 residues. Germline V gene data show CDR1 as LGHNA and CDR2 as YNFKEQ. The J segment lost 1 base and the V segment lost 0 bases, leaving 3 bases of the junction unmatched. This CDR3 reads CASSQEGTGRNTEAFF. CDR3 coding DNA: TGTGCCAGCAGCCAAGAAGGGACAGGGAGGAACACTGAAGCTTTCTTT.

The sample holds a few counts of this clone. This chain connects TRBV5-4 to TRBJ1-1; no clear D gene. CDR1 SGHNT and CDR2 YYREEE come from the germline V gene (reference sequence). Trimming shortened V by 4 bases and J by 1 base, and 14 bases separated the two germline ends. The CDR3 sequence is 15 residues long. The CDR3 protein is CASSLPPGRNTEAFF. The CDR3 DNA sequence: TGTGCCAGCAGCCTCCCCCCTGGGAGGAACACTGAAGCTTTCTTT. The variable domain in full, with the rest retrieved from reference TRBV5-4 and TRBJ1-1, is ETGVTQSPTHLIKTRGQQVTLRCSSQSGHNTVSWYQQALGQGPQFIFQYYREEENGRGNFPPRFSGLQFPNYSSELNVNALELDDSALYLCASSLPPGRNTEAFFGQGTRLTVV.

The chain is built from TRBV10-3 and TRBJ1-3; no reliable D call. CDR1 is ENHRY and CDR2 is SYGVKD in the germline V gene. There are 13 residues in the CDR3. The V end was cut by 10 bases, the J end by 0 bases, with 10 bases between. CDR3 amino acids: CASKSSSGNTIYF. In nucleotides, the CDR3 is TGTGCCAGCAAGTCTAGCTCTGGAAACACCATATATTTT.

The chain recombines TRBV3-1 (or the pseudogene TRBV3-2) with TRBJ2-7, with TRBD2 matching over 13 bases. Germline CDR1 and CDR2: LGHDT and YNNKEL (reference sequence). Trimming removed 3 bases from V and 4 bases from J; junction bases left unmatched: 3. The CDR3 has 15 amino acids. The CDR3 region has the DNA TGTGCCAGCAGCCAGGGACTAGCGGGACTTTACGAGCAGTACTTC. This translates into CASSQGLAGLYEQYF.

This chain connects TRBV5-4 to TRBJ1-4; 8 nucleotides line up with TRBD1. The CDR3 has 15 amino acids. Germline V CDR1 and CDR2: SGHNT, YYREEE (reference sequence). Trimming at V came to 5 bases and at J to 6 bases, leaving 9 bases not matched to a gene. The CDR3 DNA sequence: TGTGCCAGCAGTCGTGGACAGGGATTCGATGAAAAACTGTTTTTT. Translating gives CASSRGQGFDEKLFF.

The J gene is TRBJ2-1, the V gene TRBV5-1; 13 nucleotides line up with TRBD2. This CDR3 has 16 amino acids. Trimming removed 4 bases from V and 9 bases from J; junction bases left unmatched: 10. The germline V gene has CDR1 SGHRS and CDR2 YFSETQ. Here the CDR3 reads CASSILTSGGLGEQFF. The CDR3 DNA reads TGCGCCAGCAGCATCCTGACTAGCGGGGGGCTGGGTGAGCAGTTCTTC.

This clone was counted between two and nine times. This rearrangement joins TRBV12-3 or TRBV12-4 to TRBJ2-7, with TRBD2 as a possible D gene (7 bases). V lost 5 bases and J lost 7, with 12 bases in between. The CDR3 is 12 amino acids. CDR3 loop: CASSRGAREQYF. CDR3 nucleotide sequence: TGTGCCAGCAGTCGGGGGGCTCGAGAGCAGTACTTC.

The genes are TRBV28 and TRBJ1-2; tentative D call: TRBD1 (5 bases). In germline, CDR1 is MDHEN, CDR2 SYDVKM. The CDR3 is 14 residues long. The ends were cut back, 4 bases at V and 5 bases at J, with 14 bases in the middle. DNA for the CDR3: TGTGCCAGCAGTTCTTGGGCAGGGAAGTATGGCTACACCTTC. Translating it yields CASSSWAGKYGYTF.

The chain links TRBV28 to TRBJ1-1, with 9 bases aligning to TRBD1. V shed 2 bases and J 4 bases; nucleotides not matched to a gene: 8. This CDR3 contains 16 residues. The germline V gene has CDR1 MDHEN and CDR2 SYDVKM. CDR3 region: CASSLIGTGRSTEAFF. CDR3 coding DNA: TGTGCCAGCAGTTTAATCGGGACAGGGAGGAGCACTGAAGCTTTCTTT.

This sequence joins TRBV28 and TRBJ1-6, with 8 bases identical to TRBD1. With 6 bases clipped from V and 6 bases from J, the junction kept 7 bases outside the gene matches. The V gene's germline CDR1 is MDHEN and CDR2 SYDVKM. This CDR3 comprises 15 residues. The CDR3 DNA is TGTGCCAGCAGGCCAGGACAGGGATCTAATTCACCCCTCCACTTT. This translates into CASRPGQGSNSPLHF.

This chain joins TRBV27 and TRBJ1-6; possibly TRBD1 for D (5 bases). The CDR3 loop spans 15 amino acids. Per germline, CDR1 MNHEY and CDR2 SMNVEV (reference sequence). V was cut by 5 bases and J by 7 bases, with 15 bases left in between. CDR3 sequence: CASSPIGQANSPLHF. Written as DNA, the CDR3 is TGTGCCAGCAGTCCAATTGGACAAGCAAATTCACCCCTCCACTTT.

The gene calls are TRBV10-3 and TRBJ1-2; D is unclear. CDR1 is ENHRY and CDR2 is SYGVKD in the germline V gene. This CDR3 comprises 15 residues. Trimming took off 6 bases at V and 4 bases at J, with 18 bases between the two ends. The CDR3 spells CAISDEITVLYGYTF. The CDR3 coding sequence is TGTGCCATCAGCGACGAAATAACAGTGCTCTATGGCTACACCTTC.

The V and J genes are TRBV19 and TRBJ1-1, with 10 bases fitting TRBD1. The CDR3 loop spans 13 amino acids. J was trimmed by 5 bases and V by 6 bases; bases with no gene match: 3. Per germline, CDR1 LNHDA and CDR2 SQIVND (reference sequence). CDR3 sequence: CASRRTGGTEAFF. The CDR3 DNA follows: TGTGCCAGTAGACGGACAGGGGGAACTGAAGCTTTCTTT. The full variable domain, rest sourced from reference TRBV19 and TRBJ1-1, is DGGITQSPKYLFRKEGQNVTLSCEQNLNHDAMYWYRQDPGQGLRLIYYSQIVNDFQKGDIAEGYSVSREKKESFPLTVTSAQKNPTAFYLCASRRTGGTEAFFGQGTRLTVV.

This clone was seen a single time. The CDR3 nucleotides are TGTGCCAGCAGTAAGGGGACACTCAATCAGCCCCAGCATTTT. This sequence encodes CASSKGTLNQPQHF. This chain uses TRBV6-1 with TRBJ1-5; D may be TRBD1 (6 bases). CDR3 length: 14 amino acids. V lost 5 bases to trimming and J lost 3 bases, with 11 bases between them. Per germline, CDR1 MNHNS and CDR2 SASEGT.